A single sample gave rise to the 32 T cell receptor beta chains below, sequenced in a study of cytomegalovirus exposure and HLA in healthy donors. PCR primers comprised 60 Vbeta and 13 Jbeta primers. The assay was immunoSEQ multiplex PCR, and TCRdb's table has in-frame clones only and misses some. The sample records around 110,000 clones, 81% being singletons. Sequencing used PBMCs. These receptor sequences come from a woman aged 30 to 39 in good health and CMV-seronegative.

This clone occurred a few times. Written as DNA, the CDR3 is TGCGCCAGCAGTCTTTCCACAGGAGTGGAGACCCAGTACTTC. Residues: CASSLSTGVETQYF. The chain has TRBV4-1 and TRBJ2-5; the D gene is possibly TRBD1 (5 bases). Trimming stripped 6 bases from V and 5 bases from J, with 16 bases between. The CDR3 is made up of 14 amino acids. Germline V gene data show CDR1 as MGHRA and CDR2 as YSYEKL.

The chain links TRBV4-1 to TRBJ2-5; a possible D gene is TRBD1 (5 bases). Germline CDR1 reads MGHRA; CDR2 reads YSYEKL. This CDR3 comprises 13 residues. The V end was cut by 3 bases, the J end by 1 base, with 6 bases between. Here the CDR3 DNA reads TGCGCCAGCAGCCAGGGGCCCCAAGAGACCCAGTACTTC. Protein sequence: CASSQGPQETQYF.

This clone has just a few counts. The rearrangement links TRBV5-1 to TRBJ2-2; 8 bases are a match to TRBD2. The germline gives CDR1 SGHRS, CDR2 YFSETQ. The V gene end was trimmed by 0 bases and the J gene end by 1 base; junction bases not matched to a gene: 2. The CDR3 spans 16 residues. CDR3 DNA sequence: TGCGCCAGCAGCTTGGGACTAGCGATGAACACCGGGGAGCTGTTTTTT. The encoded protein is CASSLGLAMNTGELFF. Complete variable domain (other parts from reference TRBV5-1 and TRBJ2-2): KAGVTQTPRYLIKTRGQQVTLSCSPISGHRSVSWYQQTPGQGLQFLFEYFSETQRNKGNFPGRFSGRQFSNSRSEMNVSTLELGDSALYLCASSLGLAMNTGELFFGEGSRLTVL.

V and J are TRBV10-3 and TRBJ2-1; no definite D call. CDR1 and CDR2 (germline): ENHRY, SYGVKD. V dropped 6 bases and J dropped 6 bases, with 9 bases sitting between them. There are 12 residues in the CDR3. CDR3 sequence reads: CAIRIQINEQFF. CDR3 coding DNA: TGTGCCATCAGGATCCAGATCAATGAGCAGTTCTTC.

This clone showed up just once. The rearrangement links TRBV10-1 to TRBJ2-3; D is perhaps TRBD1 (6 bases). Per the germline V gene, CDR1 is WNHNN and CDR2 is SYGVQD (reference sequence). The CDR3 is 14 residues long. V gave up 7 bases and J gave up 1 base, with 12 bases separating them. CDR3 sequence (DNA): TGCGCCAGCAAACGGGACATCGGCACAGATACGCAGTATTTT. Translation: CASKRDIGTDTQYF.

The chain recombines TRBV4-1 with TRBJ2-6; 7 bases map to TRBD1. CDR1 and CDR2 from the germline V gene are MGHRA and YSYEKL. V dropped 4 bases and J dropped 4; count of bases not matched to a gene: 10. CDR3 length: 17 residues. In DNA form, the CDR3 reads TGCGCCAGCAGCCGAGACAGGGAACTGAGAGGGGCCAACGTCCTGACTTTC. Its translation is CASSRDRELRGANVLTF.

The chain has TRBV7-8 and TRBJ2-7; TRBD1 matches 7 bases. Germline CDR1 is SGHVS and CDR2 is FQNEAQ. V shed 3 bases, J shed 5 bases, and the junction held 7 bases outside the gene matches. CDR3 length: 14 residues. The CDR3 coding sequence is TGTGCCAGCAGCTTGATACAGGGGCGGAACGAGCAGTACTTC. Amino acids: CASSLIQGRNEQYF.

This clone has just one count. V is TRBV28 and J is TRBJ2-7, with 8 bases identical to TRBD2. Germline CDR1 MDHEN, CDR2 SYDVKM. V lost 6 bases, J lost 4 bases, and 11 bases stayed unmatched. The CDR3 consists of 15 residues. The DNA of the CDR3 is TGTGCCAGCAGAATTGCGGGAGGACCGTTTTACGAGCAGTACTTC. Protein product: CASRIAGGPFYEQYF.

The chain employs TRBV10-3 and TRBJ2-5; the D gene is possibly TRBD2 (6 bases). Germline V gives CDR1 ENHRY, CDR2 SYGVKD. The CDR3 contains 17 residues. V was clipped by 3 bases and J by 1 base, with 18 bases between them. Written as DNA, the CDR3 is TGTGCCATCAGTGAAGTTCGCGGGACTCTGTCCCAAGAGACCCAGTACTTC. Residues: CAISEVRGTLSQETQYF.

V and J are TRBV5-8 and TRBJ2-5, with D possibly TRBD1 on 6 matching bases. CDR1 is SGHTS and CDR2 is YDEGEE in the germline V gene. CDR3 length equals 14 residues. Trimming stripped 6 bases from V and 2 bases from J, with 14 bases between. In DNA form, the CDR3 reads TGTGCCAGCAACCTTTACAGGGATCAAGAGACCCAGTACTTC. Protein sequence: CASNLYRDQETQYF.

This chain links TRBV7-9 with TRBJ2-1; no definite D call. Trimming shortened V by 3 bases and J by 5 bases, and 8 bases separated the two germline ends. The CDR3 covers 13 residues. The germline gives CDR1 SEHNR, CDR2 FQNEAQ (reference sequence). The CDR3 spells CASSFAGNNEQFF. In DNA, the CDR3 is TGTGCCAGCAGCTTCGCCGGTAACAATGAGCAGTTCTTC.

CDR3 residues: CASRNGAFGYTF. CDR3 sequence (DNA): TGTGCCAGCAGGAATGGGGCGTTTGGCTACACCTTC. The genes are TRBV6-5 and TRBJ1-2; tentatively, D is TRBD1 (5 bases). The CDR3 contains 12 residues. CDR1 is MNHEY and CDR2 is SVGAGI in the germline V gene. Deletions cut 6 bases from V and 7 bases from J, with 12 bases between.

V usage is TRBV28 and J usage is TRBJ1-1; a weak D match, TRBD1 (5 bases). The CDR3 has 14 amino acids. V was clipped by 4 bases and J by 0 bases, with 9 bases between them. The germline gives CDR1 MDHEN, CDR2 SYDVKM. CDR3 bases: TGTGCCAGCAGTTCCCCGGGGGTGAACACTGAAGCTTTCTTT. Translating gives CASSSPGVNTEAFF.

The genes are TRBV18 and TRBJ1-2; perhaps TRBD1 as D (5 bases). CDR3 length: 14 residues. Germline values: CDR1 KGHSH, CDR2 LQKENI. V was clipped by 0 bases and J by 6 bases, with 11 bases between them. The CDR3, as DNA: TGTGCCAGCTCACCACCGTCAGGGTTCCATGGCTACACCTTC. Encoded protein: CASSPPSGFHGYTF.

The chain employs TRBV13 and TRBJ2-1; no clear D. This CDR3 is 15 amino acids long. Germline lookup yields CDR1 PRHDT and CDR2 FYEKMQ (reference sequence). V gave up 5 bases and J gave up 5 bases, with 16 bases separating them. This CDR3 reads CASSPLRLENNEQFF. CDR3 nucleotide sequence: TGTGCCAGCAGCCCCCTCCGCCTTGAGAACAATGAGCAGTTCTTC. Combining the CDR3 with reference TRBV13 and TRBJ2-1 gives the whole variable domain AAGVIQSPRHLIKEKRETATLKCYPIPRHDTVYWYQQGPGQDPQFLISFYEKMQSDKGSIPDRFSAQQFSDYHSELNMSSLELGDSALYFCASSPLRLENNEQFFGPGTRLTVL.

The V call is TRBV18, the J call TRBJ2-5, with 7 bases matching TRBD2. From germline, CDR1 is KGHSH and CDR2 LQKENI. The V gene end was trimmed by 2 bases and the J gene end by 5 bases; junction bases not matched to a gene: 11. This CDR3 is built from 16 residues. The CDR3 DNA reads as TGTGCCAGCTCACCATTGCCTAGCGGAGCCTCGGAGACCCAGTACTTC. It codes for CASSPLPSGASETQYF.

The genes are TRBV28 and TRBJ1-1; 8 bases fit TRBD1. This CDR3 region has 15 residues. Trimming cost V 6 bases and J 0 bases; bases outside gene matches: 6. The germline V gene encodes CDR1 MDHEN and CDR2 SYDVKM. The CDR3 sequence is CASSPGQEMNTEAFF. The CDR3 DNA is TGTGCCAGCAGCCCGGGACAGGAAATGAACACTGAAGCTTTCTTT.

This chain uses TRBV10-3 with TRBJ2-3; 14 bases are a match to TRBD2. V was pared by 3 bases and J by 9 bases, with 11 bases of the junction left unmatched. This CDR3 spans 17 amino acids. Germline V gives CDR1 ENHRY, CDR2 SYGVKD. The CDR3 loop is CAISDPGLAGGLGTQYF. Written as DNA, the CDR3 is TGTGCCATCAGTGACCCCGGACTAGCGGGGGGTCTGGGGACGCAGTATTTT.

This clone was observed once. This rearrangement joins TRBV4-2 to TRBJ2-1, with 7 bases identical to TRBD2. The germline gives CDR1 LGHNA, CDR2 YNFKEQ. The J segment lost 5 bases and the V segment lost 3 bases, leaving 10 bases of the junction unmatched. CDR3 length: 16 amino acids. This chain's CDR3 is CASSHRAGLVNNEQFF. As DNA, the CDR3 is TGTGCCAGCAGCCATAGAGCGGGACTCGTTAACAATGAGCAGTTCTTC.

This clone was recorded only once. The chain employs TRBV9 and TRBJ2-7, with 9 bases lining up with TRBD2. Germline loops: CDR1 SGDLS, CDR2 YYNGEE. The V and J ends lost 4 bases and 6 bases, in that order; junction bases with no gene match: 11. The CDR3 consists of 15 residues. The CDR3 DNA is TGTGCCAGCAGCCGTCGGGGAGCGGGAGGCCCCGAGCAGTACTTC. Amino acids: CASSRRGAGGPEQYF.

This rearrangement joins TRBV5-1 to TRBJ2-2; the D is unclear. V lost 0 bases to trimming and J lost 1 base, with 4 bases between them. Germline V gene sequence: CDR1 SGHRS, CDR2 YFSETQ. The CDR3 extends over 14 amino acids. Here the CDR3 reads CASSLGGNTGELFF. The CDR3 DNA is TGCGCCAGCAGCTTGGGAGGGAACACCGGGGAGCTGTTTTTT.

This chain joins TRBV5-1 and TRBJ2-7; D might be TRBD1 (6 bases). CDR1 and CDR2 from the germline V gene are SGHRS and YFSETQ. CDR3 size: 14 residues. Trimming removed 4 bases from V and 4 bases from J, with 15 bases in between. The CDR3 protein is CASSREGQGYEQYF. CDR3 nucleotide sequence: TGCGCCAGCAGCCGGGAAGGGCAGGGGTACGAGCAGTACTTC.

The CDR3 spells CASSQAGTSVSYEQYF. Here the CDR3 DNA reads TGTGCCAGTAGTCAAGCCGGGACTAGCGTCTCCTACGAGCAGTACTTC. The gene calls are TRBV19 and TRBJ2-7, with 10 nucleotides matching TRBD2. The V gene's germline CDR1 is LNHDA and CDR2 SQIVND (reference sequence). The junction had 7 bases not matched to a gene; V was cut back by 5 bases and J by 0 bases. This CDR3 spans 16 amino acids.

The rearrangement links TRBV6-4 to TRBJ2-3; 9 bases map to TRBD2. The germline V gene has CDR1 MRHNA and CDR2 SNTAGT. The ends lost 9 bases at V and 4 bases at J; junction bases unmatched: 8. CDR3 length equals 14 residues. The CDR3 coding sequence is TGTGCCAGTTCTTCGCGGGAGGGGTCAGATACGCAGTATTTT. Its protein is CASSSREGSDTQYF.

The chain combines TRBV4-1 with TRBJ2-5, with 7 positions matching TRBD2. The CDR3 loop spans 18 amino acids. V was clipped by 0 bases and J by 9 bases; unmatched bases: 19. Looked up from germline, CDR1 is MGHRA and CDR2 is YSYEKL. The CDR3 coding sequence is TGCGCCAGCAGCCAAGATCGTTCCCCTAGCGGTAGTGAAGGGGCCCAGTACTTC. Its protein is CASSQDRSPSGSEGAQYF.

This chain joins TRBV28 and TRBJ2-5; D gene ambiguous. The J call could be wrong; TRBJ2-7 is a better fit for the DNA end. The CDR3 runs 12 residues. The germline V gene encodes CDR1 MDHEN and CDR2 SYDVKM. The CDR3 DNA follows: TGTGCCAGCAGCCCTGATTCCTACGAGCAGTACTTC. It encodes CASSPDSYEQYF.

The chain joins TRBV10-3 to TRBJ2-7, with 7 bases identical to TRBD2. The J segment lost 2 bases and the V segment lost 6 bases, leaving 7 bases of the junction unmatched. Germline assignment: CDR1 ENHRY and CDR2 SYGVKD. The CDR3 consists of 14 residues. CDR3 coding DNA: TGTGCCATCAGCCGGGAGGCCGCTCCCTACGAGCAGTACTTC. Its protein is CAISREAAPYEQYF.

The chain joins TRBV6-5 to TRBJ1-1; D is unclear. CDR1 and CDR2 from the germline V gene are MNHEY and SVGAGI. The CDR3 spans 10 residues. Between the trimmed V and J ends, which lost 6 bases and 6 bases, there was a span of 5 bases. The CDR3: CASSLSEAFF. CDR3 in DNA: TGTGCCAGCAGCCTCTCTGAAGCTTTCTTT.

The V and J genes are TRBV18 and TRBJ1-4; the match to TRBD1 covers 11 bases. V dropped 3 bases and J dropped 7; count of bases not matched to a gene: 10. CDR1 and CDR2 (germline): KGHSH, LQKENI. CDR3 length: 17 amino acids. CDR3 DNA: TGTGCCAGCTCACCTATATCGACCGGGACAGGGGGTGAAAAACTGTTTTTT. Residues: CASSPISTGTGGEKLFF. Using reference TRBV18 and TRBJ1-4 for the parts outside the CDR3, the full variable domain is NAGVMQNPRHLVRRRGQEARLRCSPMKGHSHVYWYRQLPEEGLKFMVYLQKENIIDESGMPKERFSAEFPKEGPSILRIQQVVRGDSAAYFCASSPISTGTGGEKLFFGSGTQLSVL.

This chain joins TRBV5-6 and TRBJ2-1; 7 bases are a match to TRBD2. This CDR3 contains 16 residues. With 0 bases clipped from V and 3 bases from J, the junction kept 6 bases outside the gene matches. Per the germline V gene, CDR1 is SGHDT and CDR2 is YYEEEE. CDR3 nucleotide sequence: TGTGCCAGCAGCTTGGGCCCCGGGGGGTTCTACAATGAGCAGTTCTTC. It codes for CASSLGPGGFYNEQFF. The full variable domain, its missing parts supplied by reference TRBV5-6 and TRBJ2-1, is DAGVTQSPTHLIKTRGQQVTLRCSPKSGHDTVSWYQQALGQGPQFIFQYYEEEERQRGNFPDRFSGHQFPNYSSELNVNALLLGDSALYLCASSLGPGGFYNEQFFGPGTRLTVL.

The CDR3 spells CAWSTSGVNEQFF. CDR3 bases: TGTGCCTGGAGTACTAGCGGGGTCAATGAGCAGTTCTTC. The chain is built from TRBV30 and TRBJ2-1, with 10 bases aligning to TRBD2. Per germline, CDR1 GTSNPN and CDR2 SVGIG (reference sequence). This CDR3 spans 13 amino acids. Trimming at V came to 2 bases and at J to 6 bases, leaving 1 base not matched to a gene.

The chain couples TRBV19 to TRBJ2-5, with a possible D match to TRBD2 (5 bases). The J call is in doubt because the DNA end fits TRBJ2-7 better. The CDR3 covers 14 residues. Germline assignment: CDR1 LNHDA and CDR2 SQIVND (reference sequence). CDR3 nucleotide sequence: TGTGCCAGTAGTATAGGCGGGTCCTCCTACGAGCAGTACTTC. Its protein is CASSIGGSSYEQYF.